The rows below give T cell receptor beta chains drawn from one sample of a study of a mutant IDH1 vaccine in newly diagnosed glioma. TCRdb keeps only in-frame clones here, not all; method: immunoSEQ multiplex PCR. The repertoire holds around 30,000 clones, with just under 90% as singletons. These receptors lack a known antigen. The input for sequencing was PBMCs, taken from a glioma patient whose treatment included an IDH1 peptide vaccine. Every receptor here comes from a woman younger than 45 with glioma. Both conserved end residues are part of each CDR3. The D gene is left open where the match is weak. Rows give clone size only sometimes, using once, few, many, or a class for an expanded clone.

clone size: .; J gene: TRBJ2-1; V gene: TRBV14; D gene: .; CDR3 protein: CASSQDATTYNEQFF; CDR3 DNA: TGTGCCAGCAGCCAAGATGCGACGACCTACAATGAGCAGTTCTTC
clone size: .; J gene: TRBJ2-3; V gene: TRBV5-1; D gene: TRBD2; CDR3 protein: CASSLGVAGGDTQYF; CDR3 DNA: TGCGCCAGCAGCTTGGGAGTAGCGGGGGGAGATACGCAGTATTTT
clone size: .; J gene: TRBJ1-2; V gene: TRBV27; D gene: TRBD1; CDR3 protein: CASSFRGLEGNYGYTF; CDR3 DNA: TGTGCCAGCAGTTTCAGGGGGCTCGAGGGTAACTATGGCTACACCTTC
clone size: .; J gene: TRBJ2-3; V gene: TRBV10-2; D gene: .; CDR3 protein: CASSTGDTQYF; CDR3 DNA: TGCGCCAGCAGTACCGGGGATACGCAGTATTTT
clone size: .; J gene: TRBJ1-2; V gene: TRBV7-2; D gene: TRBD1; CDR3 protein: CASSLAGGAGGYTF; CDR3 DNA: TGTGCCAGCAGCTTAGCAGGGGGCGCGGGTGGCTACACCTTC
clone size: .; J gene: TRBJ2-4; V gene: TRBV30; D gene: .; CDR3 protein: CAWSPVGNIQYF; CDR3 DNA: TGTGCCTGGAGCCCGGTGGGAAACATTCAGTACTTC
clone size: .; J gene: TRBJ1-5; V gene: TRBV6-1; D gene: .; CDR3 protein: CASSEQDGNQPQHF; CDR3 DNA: TGTGCCAGCAGTGAACAGGATGGCAATCAGCCCCAGCATTTT
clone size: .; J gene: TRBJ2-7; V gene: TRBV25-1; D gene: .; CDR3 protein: CASSPGYEQYF; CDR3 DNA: TGTGCCAGCAGTCCGGGCTACGAGCAGTACTTC
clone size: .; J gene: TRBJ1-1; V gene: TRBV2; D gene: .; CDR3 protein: CASLLAGMNTEAFF; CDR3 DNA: TGTGCCAGCCTCCTTGCAGGCATGAACACTGAAGCTTTCTTT
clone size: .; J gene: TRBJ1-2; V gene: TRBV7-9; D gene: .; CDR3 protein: CASSRDQNYGYTF; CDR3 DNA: TGTGCCAGCAGCCGGGACCAAAACTATGGCTACACCTTC
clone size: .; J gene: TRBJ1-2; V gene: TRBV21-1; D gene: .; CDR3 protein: CASRRGHPGGYTF; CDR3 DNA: TGTGCCAGCAGAAGGGGTCACCCCGGTGGCTACACCTTC
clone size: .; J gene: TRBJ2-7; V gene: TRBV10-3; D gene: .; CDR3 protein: CASAGPYYEQYF; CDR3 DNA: TGTGCCAGCGCGGGACCCTACTACGAGCAGTACTTC
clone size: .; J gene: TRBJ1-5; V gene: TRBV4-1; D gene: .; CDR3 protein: CASSQDPQRNQPQHF; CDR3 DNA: TGCGCCAGCAGCCAAGACCCGCAGCGTAATCAGCCCCAGCATTTT
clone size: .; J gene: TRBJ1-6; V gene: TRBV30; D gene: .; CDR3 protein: CAWSATEAGNNSPLHF; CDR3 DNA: TGTGCCTGGAGCGCCACGGAGGCAGGGAATAATTCACCCCTCCACTTT
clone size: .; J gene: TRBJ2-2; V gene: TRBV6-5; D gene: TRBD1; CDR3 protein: CASSYRGQGYTGELFF; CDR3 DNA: TGTGCCAGCAGTTACCGAGGACAGGGCTACACCGGGGAGCTGTTTTTT
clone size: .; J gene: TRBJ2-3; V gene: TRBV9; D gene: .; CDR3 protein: CASSLKVVGTDTQYF; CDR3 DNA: TGTGCCAGCAGCCTAAAGGTAGTCGGCACAGATACGCAGTATTTT
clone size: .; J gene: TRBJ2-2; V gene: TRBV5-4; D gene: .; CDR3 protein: CASSPRGGGPTGELFF; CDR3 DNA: TGTGCCAGCAGTCCCCGGGGAGGGGGCCCCACCGGGGAGCTGTTTTTT
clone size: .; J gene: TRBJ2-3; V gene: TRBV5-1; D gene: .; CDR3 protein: CASSEVRDTDTQYF; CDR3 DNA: TGCGCCAGCAGCGAGGTTAGAGACACAGATACGCAGTATTTT
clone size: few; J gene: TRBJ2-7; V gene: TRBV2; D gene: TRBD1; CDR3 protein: CASNDGQGAHEQYF; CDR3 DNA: TGTGCCAGCAATGACGGGCAGGGGGCCCACGAGCAGTACTTC
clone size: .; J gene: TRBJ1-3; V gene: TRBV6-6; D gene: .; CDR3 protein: CASSYFPRSGNTIYF; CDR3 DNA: TGTGCCAGCAGTTATTTCCCTCGATCTGGAAACACCATATATTTT
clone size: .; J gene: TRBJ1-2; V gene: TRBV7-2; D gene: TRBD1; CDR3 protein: CASSLEGRGYGYTF; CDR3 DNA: TGTGCCAGCAGCTTAGAGGGCAGGGGGTATGGCTACACCTTC
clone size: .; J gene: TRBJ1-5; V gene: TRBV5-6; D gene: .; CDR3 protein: CASSSRDRLNQPQHF; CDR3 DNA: TGTGCCAGCAGCTCCCGGGACCGGCTCAATCAGCCCCAGCATTTT